The clone carrying this T cell receptor beta chain has ten or more counts. The antigen is undetermined. One end of the junction is discordant with germline, which a read error may explain. Germline lookup yields CDR1 SGHRS and CDR2 YFSETQ. This CDR3 has 15 residues. This specimen comes from a study of T cells after yellow fever vaccination. Study-level findings and limits: Abundant clonotypes from the bulk population could contaminate FACS-sorted repertoires. Subsequent to the booster, the majority of primary-vaccination clones reappeared (roughly 95% CD4, 80% to 90% CD8).

5'RACE template switching added a universal primer site and UMIs to TCR cDNA. TCRdb called the 5' RACE reads again in MiXCR, with one record for every CDR3 protein. The data contain about 300,000 distinct CDR3 sequences, 8.7% of them singletons. The chain carries TRBV5-1 and TRBJ1-1, with D possibly matching TRBD1 (5 bases). The specimen was CD4+ T cells sorted from PBMCs, collected 5 days after the yellow fever booster vaccination. The TCR was taken from a man between 18 and 35 years old who received the YFV17D yellow fever vaccine. In DNA form, the CDR3 reads TGCGCCAGCAGCTTGGCGGGACCAGGGAACACTGAAGCCTTCTTT. This gives the protein CASSLAGPGNTEAFF.